This TCR beta chain is drawn from a study of blood T cell repertoires in COVID-19. On the study more broadly: Some COVID-19 samples were acute and others convalescent; all came from the United States, Italy and Spain. T cells, B-cell-depleted T cells, or PBMCs provided the cDNA or gDNA that served as material.

Original methodology: Using reference gene primer amplification, nucleated cell counts were estimated. Assay: immunoSEQ multiplex PCR; the TCRdb copy retains only in-frame clones and omits some. The V and J calls and the clone size are those of that table, but D and trimming were determined from the DNA. The sample gives 200,000 or so clones, around 90% of which show up once; just over 2.5% is in the top ten. This clone was observed a few times. Germline values: CDR1 LGHDT, CDR2 YNNKEL (reference sequence). V was clipped by 3 bases and J by 2 bases; unmatched bases: 10. CDR3 size: 16 residues. Recovered status applied to Cohort 3 donors who had two consecutive negative PCRs. It also applied to those with clearance or with symptom resolution.

The genes are TRBV3-1 (or the pseudogene TRBV3-2) and TRBJ2-7, with 7 bases identical to TRBD2. The sample consisted of PBMCs or T cells enriched from blood (not recorded which). The receptor comes from a woman in her twenties or thirties who had recovered from COVID-19. The CDR3 protein is CASSHSLAELTYEQYF. CDR3 DNA: TGTGCCAGCAGCCATTCCCTAGCGGAACTTACCTACGAGCAGTACTTC.